This T cell receptor beta chain emerged from a study of cytomegalovirus exposure and HLA in healthy donors. PCR was performed using 60 Vbeta and 13 Jbeta primers. Assay used: immunoSEQ multiplex PCR; TCRdb lists only in-frame clones, some missing. The table has around 200,000 clones, 60% to 85% seen once; the top ten hold about 14%. Germline V CDR1 and CDR2: KGHSH, LQKENI. CDR3 length: 14 residues. The V and J ends lost 6 bases and 5 bases respectively, with 16 bases between them. As concerns this clone: Its antigen remains unidentified.

Study outcomes and limitations: A later analysis showed that HLA-associated TCR beta chains had undergone more clonal expansion than equally common others.

This chain uses TRBV18 with TRBJ1-1; D is possibly TRBD1 (5 bases). This receptor was obtained from a man in his forties in good health and CMV-seronegative. The specimen sequenced was PBMCs. In DNA, the CDR3 is TGTGCCAGCTCCCAGGGACTGGGAGGGACTGAAGCTTTCTTT. It codes for CASSQGLGGTEAFF.